The present T cell receptor beta chain was sequenced within a study of blood T cell repertoires in COVID-19. Study details: The United States, Italy and Spain supplied acute and convalescent COVID-19 samples. PBMCs, B-cell-depleted T cells, or T cells provided the cDNA or gDNA that made up the material.

Germline V gives CDR1 SQVTM, CDR2 ANQGSEA. Trimming took 6 bases from V and 0 from J, leaving 17 bases between them. This CDR3 is 15 amino acids long. Assignment of participants to cohorts was predicated upon participant-reported clinical history. Within 2 weeks of study entry, exposed participants had contacted a PCR-confirmed or clinician-diagnosed COVID-19 case. Clones were read by immunoSEQ multiplex PCR, and TCRdb kept only the in-frame ones, dropping some. The sample has about 220,000 clones; approximately 83% are singletons. The rearrangement joins TRBV29-1 to TRBJ1-2; D unresolved. The receptor comes from a woman aged 50 to 60 who had been exposed to COVID-19. The sample consisted of PBMCs or T cells enriched from blood (not recorded which). In DNA, the CDR3 is TGCAGCGTAGATCATGGCGGGGAGGCTAACTATGGCTACACCTTC. Amino acids: CSVDHGGEANYGYTF.